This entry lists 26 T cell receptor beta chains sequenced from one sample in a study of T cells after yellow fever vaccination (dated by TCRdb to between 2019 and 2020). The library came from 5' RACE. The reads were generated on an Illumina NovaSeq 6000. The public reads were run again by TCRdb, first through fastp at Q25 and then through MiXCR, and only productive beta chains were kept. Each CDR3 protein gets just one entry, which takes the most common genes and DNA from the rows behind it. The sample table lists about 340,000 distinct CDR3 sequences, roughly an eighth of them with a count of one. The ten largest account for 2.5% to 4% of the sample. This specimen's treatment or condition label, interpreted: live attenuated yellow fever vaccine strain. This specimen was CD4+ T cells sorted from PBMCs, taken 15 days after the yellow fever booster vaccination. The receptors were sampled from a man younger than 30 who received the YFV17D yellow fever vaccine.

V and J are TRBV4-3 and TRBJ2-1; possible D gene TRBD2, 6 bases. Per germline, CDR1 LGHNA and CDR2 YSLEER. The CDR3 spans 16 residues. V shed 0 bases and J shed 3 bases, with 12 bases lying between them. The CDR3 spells CASSQDFGGNYNEQFF. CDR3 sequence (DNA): TGCGCCAGCAGCCAAGATTTCGGCGGGAACTACAATGAGCAGTTCTTC.

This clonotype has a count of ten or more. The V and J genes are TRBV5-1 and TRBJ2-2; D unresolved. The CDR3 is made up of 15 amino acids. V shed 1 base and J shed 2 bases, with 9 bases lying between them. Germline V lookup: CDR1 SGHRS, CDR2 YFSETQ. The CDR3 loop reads CASSLRSDNTGELFF. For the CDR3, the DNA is TGCGCCAGCAGCTTGAGGTCAGACAACACCGGGGAGCTGTTTTTT.

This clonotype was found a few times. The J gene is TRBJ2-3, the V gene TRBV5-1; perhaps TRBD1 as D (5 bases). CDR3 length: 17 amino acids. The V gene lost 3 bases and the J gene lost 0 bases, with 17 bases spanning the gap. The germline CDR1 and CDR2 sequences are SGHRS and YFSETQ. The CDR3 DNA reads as TGCGCCAGCAGCTACCAACCCCAGGGTTTCAGCACAGATACGCAGTATTTT. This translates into CASSYQPQGFSTDTQYF.

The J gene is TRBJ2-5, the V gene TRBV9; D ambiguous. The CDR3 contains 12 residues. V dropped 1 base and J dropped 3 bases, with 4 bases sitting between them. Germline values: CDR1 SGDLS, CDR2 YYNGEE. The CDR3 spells CASSVSEETQYF. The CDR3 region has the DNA TGTGCCAGCAGCGTATCTGAAGAGACCCAGTACTTC.

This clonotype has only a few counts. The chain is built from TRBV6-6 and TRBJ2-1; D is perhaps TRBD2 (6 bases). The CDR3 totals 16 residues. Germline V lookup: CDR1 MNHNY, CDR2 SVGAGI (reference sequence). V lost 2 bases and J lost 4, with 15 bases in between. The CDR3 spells CASSYESRRGYNEQFF. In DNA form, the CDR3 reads TGTGCCAGCAGTTACGAGAGCCGCCGGGGGTACAATGAGCAGTTCTTC.

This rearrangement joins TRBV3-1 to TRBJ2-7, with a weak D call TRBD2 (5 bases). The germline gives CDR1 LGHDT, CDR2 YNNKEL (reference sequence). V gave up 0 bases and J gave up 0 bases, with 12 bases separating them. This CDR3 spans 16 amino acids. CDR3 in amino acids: CASSQEFRGSSYEQYF. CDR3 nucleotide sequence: TGTGCCAGCAGCCAAGAATTCCGGGGAAGCTCCTACGAGCAGTACTTC.

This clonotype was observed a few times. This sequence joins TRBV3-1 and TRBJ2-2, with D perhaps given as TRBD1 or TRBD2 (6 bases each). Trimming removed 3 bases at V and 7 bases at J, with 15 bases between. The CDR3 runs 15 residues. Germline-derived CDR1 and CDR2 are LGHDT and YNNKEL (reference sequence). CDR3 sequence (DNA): TGTGCCAGCAGCCAGGCCGACAGGACTATCGGGGAGCTGTTTTTT. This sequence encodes CASSQADRTIGELFF.

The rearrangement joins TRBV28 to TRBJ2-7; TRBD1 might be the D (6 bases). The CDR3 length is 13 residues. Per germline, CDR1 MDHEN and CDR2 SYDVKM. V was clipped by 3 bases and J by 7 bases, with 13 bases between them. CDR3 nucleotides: TGTGCCAGCAGTTTTAGGGGGTTGAGGGAGCAGTACGTC. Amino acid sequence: CASSFRGLREQYV.

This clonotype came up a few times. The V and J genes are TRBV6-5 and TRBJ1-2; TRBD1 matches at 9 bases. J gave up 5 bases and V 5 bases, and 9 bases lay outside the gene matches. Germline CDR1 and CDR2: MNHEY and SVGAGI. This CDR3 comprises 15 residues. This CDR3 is CASSNRQGEGYGYTF. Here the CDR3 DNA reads TGTGCCAGCAGTAATAGACAGGGGGAGGGGTATGGCTACACCTTC.

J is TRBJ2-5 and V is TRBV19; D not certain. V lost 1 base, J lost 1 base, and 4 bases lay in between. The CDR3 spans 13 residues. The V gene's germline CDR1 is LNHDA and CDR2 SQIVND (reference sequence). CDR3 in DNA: TGTGCCAGTAGTATAGGAGGCCAAGAGACCCAGTACTTC. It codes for CASSIGGQETQYF.

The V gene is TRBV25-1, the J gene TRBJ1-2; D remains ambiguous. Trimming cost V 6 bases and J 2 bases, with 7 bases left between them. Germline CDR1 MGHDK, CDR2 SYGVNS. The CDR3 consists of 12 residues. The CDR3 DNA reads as TGTGCCAGCAGGGACGGAAACTATGGCTACACCTTC. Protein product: CASRDGNYGYTF.

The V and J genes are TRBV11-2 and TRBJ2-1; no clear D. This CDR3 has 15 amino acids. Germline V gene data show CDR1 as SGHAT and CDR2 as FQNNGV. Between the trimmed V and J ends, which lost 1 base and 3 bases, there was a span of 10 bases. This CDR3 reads CASSLAADFYNEQFF. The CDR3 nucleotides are TGTGCCAGCAGCTTAGCGGCAGATTTCTACAATGAGCAGTTCTTC.

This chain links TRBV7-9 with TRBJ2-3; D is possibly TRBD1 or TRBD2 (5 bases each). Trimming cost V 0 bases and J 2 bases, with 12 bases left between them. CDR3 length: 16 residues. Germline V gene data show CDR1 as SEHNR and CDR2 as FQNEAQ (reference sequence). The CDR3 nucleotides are TGTGCCAGCAGCTTAGCGCAGGGCGGGCACACAGATACGCAGTATTTT. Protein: CASSLAQGGHTDTQYF.

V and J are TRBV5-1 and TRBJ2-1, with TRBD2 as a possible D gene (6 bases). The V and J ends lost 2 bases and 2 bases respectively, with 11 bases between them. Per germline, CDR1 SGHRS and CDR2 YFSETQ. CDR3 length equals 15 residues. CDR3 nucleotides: TGCGCCAGCAGCTTAGCGGGCCCCCCCTACAATGAGCAGTTCTTC. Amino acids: CASSLAGPPYNEQFF.

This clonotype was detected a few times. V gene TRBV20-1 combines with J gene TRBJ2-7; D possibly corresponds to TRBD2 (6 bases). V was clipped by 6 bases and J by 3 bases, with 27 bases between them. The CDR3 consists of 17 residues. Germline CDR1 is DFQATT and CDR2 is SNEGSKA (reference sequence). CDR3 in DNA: TGCAGTGCAACTCCGATTGCGGGGCCCGGAGGGTACTACGAGCAGTACTTC. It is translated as CSATPIAGPGGYYEQYF.

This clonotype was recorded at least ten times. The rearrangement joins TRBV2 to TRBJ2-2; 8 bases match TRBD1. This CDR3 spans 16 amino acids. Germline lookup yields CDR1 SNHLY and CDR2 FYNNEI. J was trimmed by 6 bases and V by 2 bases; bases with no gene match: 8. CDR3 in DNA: TGTGCCAGCAGTGAAAGGCAGGGGGCCTTGGCCGGGGAGCTGTTTTTT. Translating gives CASSERQGALAGELFF.

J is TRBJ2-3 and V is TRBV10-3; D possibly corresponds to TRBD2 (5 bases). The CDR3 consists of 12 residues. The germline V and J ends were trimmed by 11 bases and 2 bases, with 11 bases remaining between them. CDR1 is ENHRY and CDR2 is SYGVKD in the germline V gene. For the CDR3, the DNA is TGTGCCTCTGAGGGAAACACAGATACGCAGTATTTT. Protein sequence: CASEGNTDTQYF.

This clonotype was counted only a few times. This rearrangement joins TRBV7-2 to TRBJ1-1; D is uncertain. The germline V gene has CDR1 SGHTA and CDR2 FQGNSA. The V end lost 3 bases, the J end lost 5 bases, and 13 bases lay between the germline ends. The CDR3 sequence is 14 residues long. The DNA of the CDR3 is TGTGCCAGCAGCTTCGGACCCCTCATGACTGAAGCTTTCTTT. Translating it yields CASSFGPLMTEAFF.

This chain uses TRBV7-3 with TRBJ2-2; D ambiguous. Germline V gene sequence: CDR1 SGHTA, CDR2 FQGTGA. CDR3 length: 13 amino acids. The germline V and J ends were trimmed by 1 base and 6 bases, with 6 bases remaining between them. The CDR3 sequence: CASSLMAAGELFF. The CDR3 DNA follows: TGTGCCAGCAGCTTAATGGCCGCCGGGGAGCTGTTTTTT.

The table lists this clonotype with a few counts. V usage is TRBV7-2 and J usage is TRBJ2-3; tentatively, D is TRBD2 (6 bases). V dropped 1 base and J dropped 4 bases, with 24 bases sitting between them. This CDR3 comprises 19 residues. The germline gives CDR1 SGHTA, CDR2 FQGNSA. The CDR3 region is CASSLVLPRLGGQADTQYF. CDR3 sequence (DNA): TGTGCCAGCAGCTTAGTACTTCCCAGACTAGGCGGGCAGGCAGATACGCAGTATTTT.

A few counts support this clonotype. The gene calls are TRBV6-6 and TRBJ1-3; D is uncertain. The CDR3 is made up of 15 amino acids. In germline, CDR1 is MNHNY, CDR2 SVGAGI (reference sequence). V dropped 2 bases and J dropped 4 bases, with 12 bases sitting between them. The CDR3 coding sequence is TGTGCCAGCAGTTACGTCGGGGAAGGAGGAAACACCATATATTTT. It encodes CASSYVGEGGNTIYF.

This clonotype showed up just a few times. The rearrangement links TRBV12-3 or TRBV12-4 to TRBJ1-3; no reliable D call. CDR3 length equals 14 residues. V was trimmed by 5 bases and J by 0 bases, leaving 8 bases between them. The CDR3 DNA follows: TGTGCCAGCAGTCGAACGGCCTCTGGAAACACCATATATTTT. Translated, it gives CASSRTASGNTIYF.

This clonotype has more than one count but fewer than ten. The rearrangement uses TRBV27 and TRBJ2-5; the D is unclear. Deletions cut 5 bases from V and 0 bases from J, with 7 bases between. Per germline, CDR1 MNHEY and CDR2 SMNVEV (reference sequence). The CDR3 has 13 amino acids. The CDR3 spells CASSRVYQETQYF. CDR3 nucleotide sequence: TGTGCCAGCAGTCGGGTATACCAAGAGACCCAGTACTTC.

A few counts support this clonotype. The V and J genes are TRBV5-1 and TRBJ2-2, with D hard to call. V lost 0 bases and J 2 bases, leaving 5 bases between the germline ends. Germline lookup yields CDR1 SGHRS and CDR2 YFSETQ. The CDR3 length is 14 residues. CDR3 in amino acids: CASSLDDNTGELFF. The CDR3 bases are TGCGCCAGCAGCTTGGACGACAACACCGGGGAGCTGTTTTTT.

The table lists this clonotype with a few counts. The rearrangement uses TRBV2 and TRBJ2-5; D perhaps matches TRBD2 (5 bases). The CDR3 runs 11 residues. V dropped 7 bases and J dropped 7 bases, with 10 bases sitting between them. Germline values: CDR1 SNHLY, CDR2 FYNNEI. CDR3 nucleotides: TGTGCCAGCAAGAGTCGGGGGACCCAGTACTTC. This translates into CASKSRGTQYF. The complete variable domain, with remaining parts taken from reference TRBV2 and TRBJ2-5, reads EPEVTQTPSHQVTQMGQEVILRCVPISNHLYFYWYRQILGQKVEFLVSFYNNEISEKSEIFDDQFSVERPDGSNFTLKIRSTKLEDSAMYFCASKSRGTQYFGPGTRLLVL.

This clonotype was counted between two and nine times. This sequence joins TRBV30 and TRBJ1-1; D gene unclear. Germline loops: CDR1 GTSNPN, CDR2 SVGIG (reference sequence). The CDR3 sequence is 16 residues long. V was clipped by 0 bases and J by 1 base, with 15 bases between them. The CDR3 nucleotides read TGTGCCTGGAGTGTACGAGGTTCCCCCTCGAACACTGAAGCTTTCTTT. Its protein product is CAWSVRGSPSNTEAFF.